The clone carrying this TCR beta chain came up a few times. The target antigen is unknown. 5'RACE with constant-segment primers yielded barcoded, UMI-tagged TCR alpha and TCR beta cDNA libraries. TCRdb redid the calling of the 5' RACE reads with MiXCR, one entry per CDR3 protein. The data contain 180,000 or so distinct CDR3 sequences, around a tenth of them seen just once; the ten biggest clones take up 3% to 4%. The record originates from a study of T-cell memory formation after mild COVID-19. Findings and caveats of the study: Cross-reactive memory appears to have joined, as suggested by some responding clones showing up in pre-infection memory. Day 15 to 85 contracting clones showed balanced CD4/CD8; later expanders leaned CD4+. Those CD4+ clones that contracted were mainly in CM and EM (CD8+ ones in EMRA).

The sample was PBMCs or a T cell subset sorted from them (not recorded which). This receptor was obtained from a young man who had mild COVID-19 (a few samples of this study predate the infection). Cell type and time point are not known.

CDR3 sequence: CASSFGQDHEQYF. CDR3 DNA sequence: TGTGCCAGCTCATTTGGGCAGGATCACGAGCAGTACTTC. The rearrangement uses TRBV18 and TRBJ2-7; no firm D call. V shed 5 bases and J shed 5 bases, with 13 bases lying between them. Looked up from germline, CDR1 is KGHSH and CDR2 is LQKENI. The CDR3 covers 13 residues.